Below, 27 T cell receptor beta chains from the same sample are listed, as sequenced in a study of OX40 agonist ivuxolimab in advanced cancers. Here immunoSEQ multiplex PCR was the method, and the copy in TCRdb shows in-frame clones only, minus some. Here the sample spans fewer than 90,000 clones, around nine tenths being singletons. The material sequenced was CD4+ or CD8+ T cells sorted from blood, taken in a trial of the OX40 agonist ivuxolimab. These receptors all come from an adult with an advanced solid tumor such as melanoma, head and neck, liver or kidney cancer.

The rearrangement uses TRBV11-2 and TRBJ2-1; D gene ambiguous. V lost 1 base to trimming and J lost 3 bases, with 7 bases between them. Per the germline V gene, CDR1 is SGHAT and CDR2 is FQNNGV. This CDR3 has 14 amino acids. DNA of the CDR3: TGTGCCAGCAGCTTAGGCCGAGACTACAATGAGCAGTTCTTC. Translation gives CASSLGRDYNEQFF.

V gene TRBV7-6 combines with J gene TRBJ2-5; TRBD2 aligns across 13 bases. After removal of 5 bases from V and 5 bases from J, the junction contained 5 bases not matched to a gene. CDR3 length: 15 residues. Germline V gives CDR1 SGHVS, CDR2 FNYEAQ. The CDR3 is CASSPLAGGPETQYF. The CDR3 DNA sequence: TGTGCCAGCAGCCCACTAGCGGGGGGGCCGGAGACCCAGTACTTC.

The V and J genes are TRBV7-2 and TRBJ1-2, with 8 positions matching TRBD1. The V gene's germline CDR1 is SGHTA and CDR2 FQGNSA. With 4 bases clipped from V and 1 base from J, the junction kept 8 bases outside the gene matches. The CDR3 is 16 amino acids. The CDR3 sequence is CASSWDTGGVNYGYTF. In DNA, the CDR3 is TGTGCCAGCAGCTGGGACACAGGGGGGGTTAACTATGGCTACACCTTC. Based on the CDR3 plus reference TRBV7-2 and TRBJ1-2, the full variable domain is GAGVSQSPSNKVTEKGKDVELRCDPISGHTALYWYRQSLGQGLEFLIYFQGNSAPDKSGLPSDRFSAERTGGSVSTLTIQRTQQEDSAVYLCASSWDTGGVNYGYTFGSGTRLTVV.

The CDR3 loop reads CASSQGVGYTEAFF. The CDR3 bases are TGTGCCAGCAGCCAAGGAGTCGGTTACACTGAAGCTTTCTTT. The chain employs TRBV4-2 and TRBJ1-1; the D is unclear. Germline V lookup: CDR1 LGHNA, CDR2 YNFKEQ. Trimming removed 1 base at V and 3 bases at J, with 9 bases between. The CDR3 is 14 amino acids.

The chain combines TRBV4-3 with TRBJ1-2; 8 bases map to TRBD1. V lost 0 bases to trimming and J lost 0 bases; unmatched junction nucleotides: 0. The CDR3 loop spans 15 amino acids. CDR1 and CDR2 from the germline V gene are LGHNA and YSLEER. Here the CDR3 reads CASSQEQGANYGYTF. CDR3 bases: TGCGCCAGCAGCCAAGAACAGGGGGCTAACTATGGCTACACCTTC.

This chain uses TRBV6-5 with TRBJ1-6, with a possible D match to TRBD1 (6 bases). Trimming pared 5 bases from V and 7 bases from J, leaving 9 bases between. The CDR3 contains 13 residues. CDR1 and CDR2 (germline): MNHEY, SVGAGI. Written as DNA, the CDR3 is TGTGCCAGCAGTCAGGGGAACAATTCACCCCTCCACTTT. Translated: CASSQGNNSPLHF.

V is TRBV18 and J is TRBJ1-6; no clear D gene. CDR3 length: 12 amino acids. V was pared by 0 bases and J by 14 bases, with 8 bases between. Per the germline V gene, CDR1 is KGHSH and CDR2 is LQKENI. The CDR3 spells CASSPPSLALHF. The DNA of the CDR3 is TGTGCCAGCTCACCACCGAGTCTGGCCCTCCACTTT.

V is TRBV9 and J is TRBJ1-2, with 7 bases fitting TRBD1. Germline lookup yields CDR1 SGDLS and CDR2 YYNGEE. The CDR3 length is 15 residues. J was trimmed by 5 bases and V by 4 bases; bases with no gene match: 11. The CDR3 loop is CASSHIQGFGYGYTF. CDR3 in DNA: TGTGCCAGCAGCCACATACAGGGGTTTGGGTATGGCTACACCTTC.

The CDR3 DNA is TGTGCCAGCAGCCCCCTGAAGGGGTGGAACACTGAAGCTTTCTTT. Translation gives CASSPLKGWNTEAFF. The chain joins TRBV14 to TRBJ1-1, with D tentatively TRBD1 (5 bases). Trimming shortened V by 4 bases and J by 1 base, and 13 bases separated the two germline ends. Germline V gene data show CDR1 as SGHDN and CDR2 as FVKESK. This CDR3 has 15 residues.

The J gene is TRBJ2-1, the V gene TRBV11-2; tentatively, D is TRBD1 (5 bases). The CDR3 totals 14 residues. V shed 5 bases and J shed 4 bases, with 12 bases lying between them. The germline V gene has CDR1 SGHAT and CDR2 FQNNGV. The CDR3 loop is CASSRGQLYNEQFF. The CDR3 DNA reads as TGTGCCAGCAGCCGCGGACAACTTTACAATGAGCAGTTCTTC. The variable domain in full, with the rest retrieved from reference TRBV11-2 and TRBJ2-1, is EAGVAQSPRYKIIEKRQSVAFWCNPISGHATLYWYQQILGQGPKLLIQFQNNGVVDDSQLPKDRFSAERLKGVDSTLKIQPAKLEDSAVYLCASSRGQLYNEQFFGPGTRLTVL.

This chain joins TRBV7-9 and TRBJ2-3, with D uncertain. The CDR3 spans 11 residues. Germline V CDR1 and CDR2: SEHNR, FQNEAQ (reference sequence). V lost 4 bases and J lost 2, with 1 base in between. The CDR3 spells CASSSTDTQYF. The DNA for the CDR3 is TGTGCCAGCAGCTCCACAGATACGCAGTATTTT.

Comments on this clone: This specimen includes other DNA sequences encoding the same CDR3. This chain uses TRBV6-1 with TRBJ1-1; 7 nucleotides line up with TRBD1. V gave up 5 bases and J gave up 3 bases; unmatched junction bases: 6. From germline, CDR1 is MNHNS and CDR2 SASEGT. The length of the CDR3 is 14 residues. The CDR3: CASSWTGRDTEAFF. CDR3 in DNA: TGTGCCAGCAGTTGGACAGGACGGGACACTGAAGCTTTCTTT.

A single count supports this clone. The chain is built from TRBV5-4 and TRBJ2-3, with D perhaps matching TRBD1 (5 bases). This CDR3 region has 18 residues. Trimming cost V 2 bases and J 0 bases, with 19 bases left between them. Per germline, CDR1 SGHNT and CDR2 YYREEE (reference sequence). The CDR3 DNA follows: TGTGCCAGCAGCTTCGGGTCGACAGTACCTACTAGCACAGATACGCAGTATTTT. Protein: CASSFGSTVPTSTDTQYF.

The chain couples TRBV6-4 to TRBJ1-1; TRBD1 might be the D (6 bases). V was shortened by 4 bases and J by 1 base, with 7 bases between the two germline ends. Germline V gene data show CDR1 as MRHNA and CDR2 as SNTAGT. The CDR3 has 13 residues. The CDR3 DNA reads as TGTGCCAGCAGTGGGGGGGCGAACACTGAAGCTTTCTTT. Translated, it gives CASSGGANTEAFF.

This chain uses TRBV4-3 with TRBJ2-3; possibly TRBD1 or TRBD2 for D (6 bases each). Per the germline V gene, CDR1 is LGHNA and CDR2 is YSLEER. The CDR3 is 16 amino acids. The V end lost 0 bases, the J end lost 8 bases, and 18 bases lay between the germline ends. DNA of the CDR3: TGCGCCAGCAGCCAAGAGCCCGGGGGCGTACGAGGTACGCAGTATTTT. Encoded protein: CASSQEPGGVRGTQYF.

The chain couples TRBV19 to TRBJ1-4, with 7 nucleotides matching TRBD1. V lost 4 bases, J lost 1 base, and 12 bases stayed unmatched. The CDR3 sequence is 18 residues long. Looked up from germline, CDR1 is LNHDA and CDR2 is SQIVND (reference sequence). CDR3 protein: CASSTMTGLGGTNEKLFF. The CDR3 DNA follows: TGTGCCAGTAGTACCATGACAGGGTTGGGTGGAACTAATGAAAAACTGTTTTTT.

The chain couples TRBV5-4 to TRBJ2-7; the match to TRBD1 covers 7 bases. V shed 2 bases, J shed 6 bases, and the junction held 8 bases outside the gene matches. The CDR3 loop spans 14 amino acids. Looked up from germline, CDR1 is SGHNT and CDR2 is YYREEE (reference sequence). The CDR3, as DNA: TGTGCCAGCAGCTTAGAGACAGGGTCCACCGAGCAGTACTTC. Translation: CASSLETGSTEQYF.

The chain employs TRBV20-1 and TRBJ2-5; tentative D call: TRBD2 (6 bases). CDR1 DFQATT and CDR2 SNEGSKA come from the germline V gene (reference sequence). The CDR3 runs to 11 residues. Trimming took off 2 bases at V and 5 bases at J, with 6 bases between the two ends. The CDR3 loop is CSARLAETQYF. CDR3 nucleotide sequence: TGCAGTGCTAGACTAGCGGAGACCCAGTACTTC.

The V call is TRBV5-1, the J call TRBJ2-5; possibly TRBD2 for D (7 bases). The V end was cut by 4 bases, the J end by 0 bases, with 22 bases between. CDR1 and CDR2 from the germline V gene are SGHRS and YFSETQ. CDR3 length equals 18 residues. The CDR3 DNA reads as TGCGCCAGCAGCCAGAACAGGCGGGGGCCATTGTACCAAGAGACCCAGTACTTC. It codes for CASSQNRRGPLYQETQYF. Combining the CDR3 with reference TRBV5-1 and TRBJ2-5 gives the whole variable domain KAGVTQTPRYLIKTRGQQVTLSCSPISGHRSVSWYQQTPGQGLQFLFEYFSETQRNKGNFPGRFSGRQFSNSRSEMNVSTLELGDSALYLCASSQNRRGPLYQETQYFGPGTRLLVL.

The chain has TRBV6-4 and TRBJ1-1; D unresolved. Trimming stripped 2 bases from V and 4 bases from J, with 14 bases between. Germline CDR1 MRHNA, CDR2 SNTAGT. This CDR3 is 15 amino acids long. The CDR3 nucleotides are TGTGCCAGCAGTGACACATTAGGAGGGAGCACTGAAGCTTTCTTT. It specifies CASSDTLGGSTEAFF.

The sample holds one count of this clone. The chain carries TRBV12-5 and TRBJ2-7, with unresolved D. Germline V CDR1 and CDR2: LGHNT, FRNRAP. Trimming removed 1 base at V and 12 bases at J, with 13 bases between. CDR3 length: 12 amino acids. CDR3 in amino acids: CASGLGSNRPYF. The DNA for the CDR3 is TGTGCTAGTGGTTTGGGCTCGAATAGGCCGTACTTC.

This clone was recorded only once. The CDR3 is CASSWGTGRNYGYTF. The CDR3 region has the DNA TGCGCCAGCAGCTGGGGGACAGGGAGAAACTATGGCTACACCTTC. The chain carries TRBV5-1 and TRBJ1-2; 9 bases fit TRBD1. V lost 3 bases to trimming and J lost 2 bases; unmatched junction nucleotides: 5. CDR3 length: 15 amino acids. CDR1 is SGHRS and CDR2 is YFSETQ in the germline V gene.

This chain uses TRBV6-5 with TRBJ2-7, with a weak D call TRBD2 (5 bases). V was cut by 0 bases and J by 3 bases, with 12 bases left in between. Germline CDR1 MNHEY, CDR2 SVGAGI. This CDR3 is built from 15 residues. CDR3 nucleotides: TGTGCCAGCAGTTACTCGACGGCGGGCGGCTACGAGCAGTACTTC. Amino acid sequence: CASSYSTAGGYEQYF.

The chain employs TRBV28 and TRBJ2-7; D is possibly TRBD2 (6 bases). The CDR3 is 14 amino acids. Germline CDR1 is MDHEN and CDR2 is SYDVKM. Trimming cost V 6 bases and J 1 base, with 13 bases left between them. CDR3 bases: TGTGCCAGCAGGGGGGGTGGGTCTTCCTACGAGCAGTACTTC. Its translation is CASRGGGSSYEQYF.

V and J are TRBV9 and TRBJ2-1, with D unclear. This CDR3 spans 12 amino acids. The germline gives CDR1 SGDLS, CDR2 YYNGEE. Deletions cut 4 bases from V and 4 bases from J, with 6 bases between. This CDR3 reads CASSPQYNEQFF. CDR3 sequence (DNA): TGTGCCAGCAGCCCTCAGTACAATGAGCAGTTCTTC.

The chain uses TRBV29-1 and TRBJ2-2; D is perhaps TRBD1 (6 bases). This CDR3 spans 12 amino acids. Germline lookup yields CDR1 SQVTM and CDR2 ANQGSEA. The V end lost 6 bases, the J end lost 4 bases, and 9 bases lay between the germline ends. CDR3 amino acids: CSVARGTGELFF. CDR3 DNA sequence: TGCAGCGTAGCCAGGGGCACCGGGGAGCTGTTTTTT.

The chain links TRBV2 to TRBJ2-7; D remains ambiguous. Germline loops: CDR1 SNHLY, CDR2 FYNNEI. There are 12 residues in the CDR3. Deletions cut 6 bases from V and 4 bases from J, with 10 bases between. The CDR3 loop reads CASRLSLYEQYF. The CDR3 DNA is TGTGCCAGCAGGTTGTCGCTTTACGAGCAGTACTTC.